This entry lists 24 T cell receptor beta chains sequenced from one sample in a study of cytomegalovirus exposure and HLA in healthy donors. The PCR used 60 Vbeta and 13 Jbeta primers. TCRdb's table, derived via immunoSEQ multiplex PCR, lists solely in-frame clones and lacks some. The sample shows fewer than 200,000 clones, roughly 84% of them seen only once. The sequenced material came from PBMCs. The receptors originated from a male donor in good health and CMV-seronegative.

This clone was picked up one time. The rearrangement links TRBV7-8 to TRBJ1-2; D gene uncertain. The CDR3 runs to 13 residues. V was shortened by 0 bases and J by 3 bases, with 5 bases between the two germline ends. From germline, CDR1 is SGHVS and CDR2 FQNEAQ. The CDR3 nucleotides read TGTGCCAGCAGCTTAGCCCGGGACTATGGCTACACCTTC. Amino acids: CASSLARDYGYTF.

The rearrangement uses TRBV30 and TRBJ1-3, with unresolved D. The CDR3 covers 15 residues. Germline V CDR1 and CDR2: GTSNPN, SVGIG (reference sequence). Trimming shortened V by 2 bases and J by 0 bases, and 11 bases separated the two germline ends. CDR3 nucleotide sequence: TGTGCCTGGAGTCCCGACTGGAGCTCTGGAAACACCATATATTTT. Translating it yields CAWSPDWSSGNTIYF.

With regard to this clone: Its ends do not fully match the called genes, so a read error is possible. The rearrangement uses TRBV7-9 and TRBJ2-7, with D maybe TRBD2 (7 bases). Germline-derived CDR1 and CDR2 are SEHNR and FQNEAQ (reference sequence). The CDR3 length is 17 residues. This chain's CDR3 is CSSRSQSGGPLRDEQYF. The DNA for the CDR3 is TGTTCCAGCAGATCCCAGTCCGGGGGGCCCCTTAGGGACGAGCAGTACTTC.

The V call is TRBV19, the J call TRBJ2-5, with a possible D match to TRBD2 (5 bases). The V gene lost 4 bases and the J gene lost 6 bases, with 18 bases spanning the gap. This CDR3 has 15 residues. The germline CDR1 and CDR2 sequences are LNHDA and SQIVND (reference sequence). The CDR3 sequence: CASSTPSRDGKTQYF. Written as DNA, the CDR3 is TGTGCCAGTAGTACCCCTAGCCGAGATGGCAAGACCCAGTACTTC.

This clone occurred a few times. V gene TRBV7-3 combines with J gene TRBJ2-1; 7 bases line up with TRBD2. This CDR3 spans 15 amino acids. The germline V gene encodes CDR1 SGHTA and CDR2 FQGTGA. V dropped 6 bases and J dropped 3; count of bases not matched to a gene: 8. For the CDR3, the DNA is TGTGCCAGCAGGGGGGGAGGGGTGAACTACAATGAGCAGTTCTTC. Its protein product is CASRGGGVNYNEQFF.

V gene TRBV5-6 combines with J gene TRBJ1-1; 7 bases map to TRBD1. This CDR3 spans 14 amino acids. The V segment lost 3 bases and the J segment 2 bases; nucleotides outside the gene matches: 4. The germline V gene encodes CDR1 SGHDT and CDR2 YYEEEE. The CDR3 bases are TGTGCCAGCAGCTGGTGGGACAGAAACACTGAAGCTTTCTTT. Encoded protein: CASSWWDRNTEAFF. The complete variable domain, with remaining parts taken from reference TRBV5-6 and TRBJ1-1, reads DAGVTQSPTHLIKTRGQQVTLRCSPKSGHDTVSWYQQALGQGPQFIFQYYEEEERQRGNFPDRFSGHQFPNYSSELNVNALLLGDSALYLCASSWWDRNTEAFFGQGTRLTVV.

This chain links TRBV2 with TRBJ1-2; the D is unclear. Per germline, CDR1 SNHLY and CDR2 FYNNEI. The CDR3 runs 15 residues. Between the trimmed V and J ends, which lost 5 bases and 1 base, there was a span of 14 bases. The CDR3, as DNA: TGTGCCAGCAGTACCGGGAGCCGGCTTAACTATGGCTACACCTTC. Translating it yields CASSTGSRLNYGYTF. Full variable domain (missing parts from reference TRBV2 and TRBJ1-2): EPEVTQTPSHQVTQMGQEVILRCVPISNHLYFYWYRQILGQKVEFLVSFYNNEISEKSEIFDDQFSVERPDGSNFTLKIRSTKLEDSAMYFCASSTGSRLNYGYTFGSGTRLTVV.

CDR3 sequence: CASSLGLGGTEAFF. Written as DNA, the CDR3 is TGTGCCAGCAGCTTAGGGTTAGGGGGCACTGAAGCTTTCTTT. The chain is built from TRBV7-9 and TRBJ1-1, with D tentatively TRBD1 (6 bases). Trimming stripped 1 base from V and 4 bases from J, with 10 bases between. Germline loops: CDR1 SEHNR, CDR2 FQNEAQ (reference sequence). This CDR3 contains 14 residues.

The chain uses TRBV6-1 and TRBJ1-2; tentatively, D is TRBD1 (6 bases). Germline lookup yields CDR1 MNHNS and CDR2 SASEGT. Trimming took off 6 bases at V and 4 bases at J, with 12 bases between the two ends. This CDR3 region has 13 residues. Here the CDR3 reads CASSATGSYGYTF. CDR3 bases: TGTGCCAGCAGCGCAACAGGGTCCTATGGCTACACCTTC.

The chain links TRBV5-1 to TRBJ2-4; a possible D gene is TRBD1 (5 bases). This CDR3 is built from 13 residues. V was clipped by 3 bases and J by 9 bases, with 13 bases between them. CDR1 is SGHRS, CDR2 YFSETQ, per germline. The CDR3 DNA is TGCGCCAGCAGCTCAGGGTTGGGAAGCATTCAGTACTTC. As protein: CASSSGLGSIQYF.

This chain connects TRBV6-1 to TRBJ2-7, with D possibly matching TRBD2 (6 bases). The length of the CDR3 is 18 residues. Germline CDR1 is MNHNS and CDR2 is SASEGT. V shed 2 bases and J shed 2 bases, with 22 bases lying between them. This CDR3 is CASSEYAMVGLAPYEQYF. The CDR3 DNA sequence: TGTGCCAGCAGTGAATATGCTATGGTGGGGCTAGCGCCCTACGAGCAGTACTTC.

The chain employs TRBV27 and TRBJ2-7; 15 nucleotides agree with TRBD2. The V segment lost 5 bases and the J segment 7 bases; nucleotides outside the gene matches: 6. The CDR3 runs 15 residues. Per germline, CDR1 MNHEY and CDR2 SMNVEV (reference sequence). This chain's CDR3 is CASSLWTSGRGEQYF. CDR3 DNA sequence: TGTGCCAGCAGTCTATGGACTAGCGGGAGGGGAGAGCAGTACTTC.

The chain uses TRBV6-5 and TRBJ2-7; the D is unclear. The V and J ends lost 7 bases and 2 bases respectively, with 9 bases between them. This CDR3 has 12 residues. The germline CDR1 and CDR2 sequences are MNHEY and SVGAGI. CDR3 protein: CASTSETYEQYF. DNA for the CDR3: TGTGCCAGCACTTCAGAAACCTACGAGCAGTACTTC.

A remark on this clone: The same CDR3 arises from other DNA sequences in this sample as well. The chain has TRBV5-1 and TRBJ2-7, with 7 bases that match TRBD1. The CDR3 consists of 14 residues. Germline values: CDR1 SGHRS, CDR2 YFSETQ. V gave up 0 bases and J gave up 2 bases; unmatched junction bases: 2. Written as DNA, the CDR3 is TGCGCCAGCAGCTTGGGACAGGGACCCTACGAGCAGTACTTC. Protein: CASSLGQGPYEQYF.

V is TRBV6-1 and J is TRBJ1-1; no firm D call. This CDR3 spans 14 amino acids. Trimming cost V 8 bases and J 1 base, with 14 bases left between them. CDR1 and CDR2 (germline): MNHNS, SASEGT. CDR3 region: CASYWWGGNTEAFF. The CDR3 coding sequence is TGTGCCAGCTACTGGTGGGGAGGGAACACTGAAGCTTTCTTT.

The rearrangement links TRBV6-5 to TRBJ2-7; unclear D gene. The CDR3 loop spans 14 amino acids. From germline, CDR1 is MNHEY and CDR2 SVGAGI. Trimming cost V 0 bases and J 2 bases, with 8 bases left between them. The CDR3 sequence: CASSYSTQTYEQYF. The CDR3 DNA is TGTGCCAGCAGTTACTCGACTCAGACCTACGAGCAGTACTTC.

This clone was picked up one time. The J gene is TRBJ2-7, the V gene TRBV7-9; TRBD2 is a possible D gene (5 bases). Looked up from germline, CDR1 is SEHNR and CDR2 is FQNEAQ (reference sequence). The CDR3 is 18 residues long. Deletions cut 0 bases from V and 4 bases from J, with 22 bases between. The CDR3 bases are TGTGCCAGCAGCTTAGCACCGGGGTTGGGTTTGGCGGTGTACGAGCAGTACTTC. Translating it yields CASSLAPGLGLAVYEQYF.

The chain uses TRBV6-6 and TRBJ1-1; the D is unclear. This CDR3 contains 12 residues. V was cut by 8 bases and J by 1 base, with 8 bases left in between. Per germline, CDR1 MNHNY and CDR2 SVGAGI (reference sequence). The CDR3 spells CASRVQNTEAFF. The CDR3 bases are TGTGCCAGCCGGGTGCAGAACACTGAAGCTTTCTTT.

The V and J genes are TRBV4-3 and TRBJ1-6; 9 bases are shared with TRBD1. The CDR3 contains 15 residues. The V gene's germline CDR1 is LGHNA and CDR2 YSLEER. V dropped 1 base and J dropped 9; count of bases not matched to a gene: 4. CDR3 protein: CASSQVTGGVSPLHF. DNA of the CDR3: TGCGCCAGCAGCCAAGTTACAGGGGGCGTTTCACCCCTCCACTTT.

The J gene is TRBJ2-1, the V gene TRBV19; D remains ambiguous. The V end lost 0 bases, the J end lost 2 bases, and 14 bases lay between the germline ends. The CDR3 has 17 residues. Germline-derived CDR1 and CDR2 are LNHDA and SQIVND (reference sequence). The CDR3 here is CASSIEAKNGPYNEQFF. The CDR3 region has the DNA TGTGCCAGTAGTATAGAGGCTAAAAATGGGCCCTACAATGAGCAGTTCTTC.

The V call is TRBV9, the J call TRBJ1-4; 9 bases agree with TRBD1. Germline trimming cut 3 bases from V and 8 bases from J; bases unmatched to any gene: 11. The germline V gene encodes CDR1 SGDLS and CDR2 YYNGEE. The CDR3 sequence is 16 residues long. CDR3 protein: CASSETTQGAGEKLFF. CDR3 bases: TGTGCCAGCAGCGAGACGACACAGGGGGCAGGGGAAAAACTGTTTTTT.

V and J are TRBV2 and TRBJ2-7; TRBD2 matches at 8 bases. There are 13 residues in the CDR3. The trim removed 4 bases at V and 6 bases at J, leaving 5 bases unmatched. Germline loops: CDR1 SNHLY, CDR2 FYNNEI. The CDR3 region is CASSAGGPGEQYF. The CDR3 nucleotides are TGTGCCAGCAGTGCGGGAGGGCCCGGCGAGCAGTACTTC.

CDR3 nucleotides: TGTGCCACCCGTGGGGGCGATGGCTACACCTTC. Translated: CATRGGDGYTF. This sequence joins TRBV9 and TRBJ1-2; a weak D match, TRBD1 (6 bases). Deletions cut 9 bases from V and 6 bases from J, with 12 bases between. Germline loops: CDR1 SGDLS, CDR2 YYNGEE. This CDR3 contains 11 residues.

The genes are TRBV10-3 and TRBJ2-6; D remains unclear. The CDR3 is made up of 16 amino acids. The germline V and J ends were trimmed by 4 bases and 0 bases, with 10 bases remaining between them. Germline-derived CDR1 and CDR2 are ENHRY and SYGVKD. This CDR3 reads CAISAVANSGANVLTF. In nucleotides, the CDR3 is TGTGCCATCAGTGCCGTTGCTAACTCTGGGGCCAACGTCCTGACTTTC.